The 2 T cell receptor beta chains below were found in one sample sequenced in a study of identical twins (TCRdb year 2016). Receptors were amplified or captured by 5' RACE. The data were produced on an Illumina HiSeq 2000. TCRdb reworked the public reads: Q25 trimming with fastp, MiXCR clone assembly, productive beta chains retained. Every CDR3 protein is listed once, alongside the most common genes and DNA of its rows. The sample includes 350,000 to 400,000 distinct CDR3 sequences, with about 10% observed a single time. The ten top clones hold 7.5% to 9.5% of the sample. Sequenced material: naive T cells sorted from blood. What the cell subset or site label conveys for this sample: cells isolated with a human naive T-cell isolation kit. These receptors all come from a woman aged 50 to 65 in good health.

This clonotype was found many times. V usage is TRBV5-1 and J usage is TRBJ1-1; D remains unclear. The CDR3 length is 16 residues. The V end was cut by 4 bases, the J end by 0 bases, with 16 bases between. Germline V gene data show CDR1 as SGHRS and CDR2 as YFSETQ. CDR3 in amino acids: CASSPGSNLLNTEAFF. The CDR3 coding sequence is TGCGCCAGCAGCCCGGGTTCAAACCTATTGAACACTGAAGCTTTCTTT.

The genes are TRBV10-1 and TRBJ2-1; 7 bases fit TRBD2. The CDR3 contains 14 residues. Per germline, CDR1 WNHNN and CDR2 SYGVQD (reference sequence). J gave up 12 bases and V 0 bases, and 8 bases lay outside the gene matches. CDR3 protein: CASSESAGRVRQFF. Written as DNA, the CDR3 is TGCGCCAGCAGTGAGTCGGCAGGGAGGGTTCGGCAGTTCTTC.